The source of this T cell receptor (beta chain) is a study of T cells in Graves' hyperthyroidism and ophthalmopathy. The sample holds many counts of this clonotype. There were TCR beta CDR3 regions amplified from RNA transcripts. Using the HTBI primer set, a first-round RT-PCR was run on the TCR CDR3. TCRdb called the multiplex PCR reads again in MiXCR, with one record for every CDR3 protein. The table has 350,000 to 400,000 distinct CDR3 sequences, about 18% seen once. This sequence was found in a man aged 18 to 30 with Graves' ophthalmopathy. Input material: blood.

The DNA for the CDR3 is TGTGCCAGCAGTTACGCCAGTCAGGGGTTTGGTAGCCAAGAGACCCAGTACTTC. It encodes CASSYASQGFGSQETQYF. The chain couples TRBV6-5 to TRBJ2-5, with TRBD1 as a possible D gene (6 bases). CDR1 is MNHEY, CDR2 SVGAGI, per germline. CDR3 size: 18 residues. Between the trimmed V and J ends, which lost 2 bases and 1 base, there was a span of 20 bases.